Listed here is a single T cell receptor beta chain. The repertoire was sequenced with immunoSEQ multiplex PCR; TCRdb's copy has only in-frame clones and lacks some. The data show around 73,000 clones, nearly 90% seen once. This CDR3 is built from 16 residues. Looked up from germline, CDR1 is SEHNR and CDR2 is FQNEAQ (reference sequence). Trimming removed 1 base at V and 1 base at J, with 11 bases between. The data belong to a study of T cell responses to AZD1222 COVID-19 vaccine. Material: peripheral blood, obtained 28 days after the second AZD1222 dose. This sequence was found in an adult who received the AZD1222 COVID-19 vaccine. This chain connects TRBV7-9 to TRBJ2-1; D is possibly TRBD2 (6 bases). CDR3 loop: CASSLVAGSSYNEQFF. DNA of the CDR3: TGTGCCAGCAGCTTAGTGGCGGGGTCGTCCTACAATGAGCAGTTCTTC.